The rows below give T cell receptor beta chains drawn from one sample of a study of T cell responses to AZD1222 COVID-19 vaccine. The protocol was immunoSEQ multiplex PCR, while the TCRdb copy is restricted to in-frame clones and leaves out a portion. The data contain around 19,000 clones, 85% to 90% of them singletons. The sequencing used peripheral blood, collected 28 days after the second AZD1222 dose. Receptors originate from an adult who received the AZD1222 COVID-19 vaccine. CDR3s leave out the opening cysteine and the closing phenylalanine or tryptophan. The order of the fields is V gene, J gene, CDR3 protein.

v_gene: TRBV5-1; j_gene: TRBJ2-1; CDR3aa: ASSMGLGDNNEQF
v_gene: TRBV5-1; j_gene: TRBJ1-5; CDR3aa: ASSLLYSNQPQH
v_gene: TRBV9; j_gene: TRBJ2-1; CDR3aa: ASSVATAGIRLAVEQF
v_gene: TRBV7-6; j_gene: TRBJ1-6; CDR3aa: ASSPGQGSTYNSPLH
v_gene: TRBV6-5; j_gene: TRBJ1-1; CDR3aa: ASSRPGTGNTEAF
v_gene: TRBV6-5; j_gene: TRBJ2-1; CDR3aa: ASETDSSYNEQF
v_gene: TRBV6-4; j_gene: TRBJ1-1; CDR3aa: ASSDVRVSIRRVNTEAF
v_gene: TRBV27; j_gene: TRBJ1-5; CDR3aa: ASSQRGGGGNQPQH
v_gene: TRBV2; j_gene: TRBJ2-3; CDR3aa: ASSVETDTQY
v_gene: TRBV21-1; j_gene: TRBJ2-2; CDR3aa: ASSPRCGNTGELF
v_gene: TRBV27; j_gene: TRBJ2-1; CDR3aa: ASSLQGRARDEQF
v_gene: TRBV18; j_gene: TRBJ1-1; CDR3aa: ASSPLDRANTEAF
v_gene: TRBV19; j_gene: TRBJ1-1; CDR3aa: ASKYSGLFTEAF
v_gene: TRBV27; j_gene: TRBJ1-4; CDR3aa: ASSLLTGGFEKLF
v_gene: TRBV28; j_gene: TRBJ1-2; CDR3aa: ASTPPPPGDFYGYT
v_gene: TRBV5-5; j_gene: TRBJ2-1; CDR3aa: ASSISGNYNEQF
v_gene: TRBV19; j_gene: TRBJ2-5; CDR3aa: ASSGGGTVQETQY
v_gene: TRBV19; j_gene: TRBJ1-6; CDR3aa: ASTPGSSYNSPLH
v_gene: TRBV21-1; j_gene: TRBJ2-5; CDR3aa: ASSRTSGRGWETQY
v_gene: TRBV5-1; j_gene: TRBJ2-5; CDR3aa: ASSLGAQAQETQY
v_gene: TRBV6-5; j_gene: TRBJ1-2; CDR3aa: ASGLGTADYGYT
v_gene: TRBV29-1; j_gene: TRBJ2-1; CDR3aa: SVTVNEQF
v_gene: TRBV9; j_gene: TRBJ2-7; CDR3aa: ASSRGNSGSYEQY
v_gene: TRBV29-1; j_gene: TRBJ2-7; CDR3aa: SATLAGGTGEQY
v_gene: TRBV28; j_gene: TRBJ2-7; CDR3aa: ASSPGASGSYEQY
v_gene: TRBV19; j_gene: TRBJ1-5; CDR3aa: ASSPDLGNQPQH
v_gene: TRBV7-8; j_gene: TRBJ1-1; CDR3aa: ASSSYRVGAF
v_gene: TRBV6-1; j_gene: TRBJ1-1; CDR3aa: ASSDNRGITEAF
v_gene: TRBV12-3/TRBV12-4; j_gene: TRBJ1-1; CDR3aa: ASSFLTGTEAF
v_gene: TRBV19; j_gene: TRBJ1-5; CDR3aa: ASSRRAVKQPQH
v_gene: TRBV7-9; j_gene: TRBJ2-3; CDR3aa: AAINLTDTQY
v_gene: TRBV19; j_gene: TRBJ1-5; CDR3aa: ASSIERYQPQH
v_gene: TRBV10-3; j_gene: TRBJ2-5; CDR3aa: AISARDTDQETQY
v_gene: TRBV12-3/TRBV12-4; j_gene: TRBJ2-2; CDR3aa: ASNRDYTGELF
v_gene: TRBV29-1; j_gene: TRBJ1-1; CDR3aa: SVAIRLGRNTEAF
v_gene: TRBV18; j_gene: TRBJ1-3; CDR3aa: ASSQTGGQRSGNTIY
v_gene: TRBV7-3; j_gene: TRBJ1-1; CDR3aa: ASSLALDGTEAF
v_gene: TRBV5-1; j_gene: TRBJ1-1; CDR3aa: ASSLAAGGTEAF
v_gene: TRBV10-3; j_gene: TRBJ2-3; CDR3aa: AISESGQLTGTDTQY
v_gene: TRBV5-1; j_gene: TRBJ2-7; CDR3aa: ASSLGLAGPTGEQY
v_gene: TRBV4-2; j_gene: TRBJ2-7; CDR3aa: ASSQTEAGDRYEQY
v_gene: TRBV29-1; j_gene: TRBJ1-1; CDR3aa: SVSGDTEAF
v_gene: TRBV21-1; j_gene: TRBJ1-6; CDR3aa: ASSIILSSPLH
v_gene: TRBV28; j_gene: TRBJ1-2; CDR3aa: ASSLRGQGHGYT
v_gene: TRBV27; j_gene: TRBJ1-4; CDR3aa: ASSRDRGRFEKLF
v_gene: TRBV7-2; j_gene: TRBJ2-4; CDR3aa: ASSPDRVSADIQY
v_gene: TRBV6-5; j_gene: TRBJ2-2; CDR3aa: ASRLAGDTGELF
v_gene: TRBV6-6; j_gene: TRBJ1-4; CDR3aa: ASSYSYNEKLF